One and the same sample provided the 15 T cell receptor beta chains below, sequenced in a study of T cell responses to AZD1222 COVID-19 vaccine. Sequencing used immunoSEQ multiplex PCR; TCRdb keeps in-frame clones, though not all of them. Counted here are some 90,000 clones, 88% occurring once; the ten biggest clones make up about an eighth. The input for sequencing was peripheral blood, taken on day 0 of AZD1222 vaccination. The receptors originated from an adult in good health.

The chain joins TRBV6-2 or TRBV6-3 to TRBJ2-5, with 14 bases that match TRBD2. V lost 5 bases, J lost 1 base, and 9 bases stayed unmatched. Germline V gives CDR1 MNHEY, CDR2 SVGEGT. There are 18 residues in the CDR3. The DNA for the CDR3 is TGTGCCAGCAGTCGCCAGGCGACTAGCGGGGGGGTCCAAGAGACCCAGTACTTC. Translated, it gives CASSRQATSGGVQETQYF.

The chain uses TRBV5-5 and TRBJ2-3, with D perhaps TRBD2 (5 bases). V lost 2 bases, J lost 1 base, and 8 bases lay in between. CDR1 is SGHKS, CDR2 YYEKEE, per germline (reference sequence). This CDR3 region has 14 residues. The CDR3: CASSFLGGTDTQYF. The DNA for the CDR3 is TGTGCCAGCAGCTTCCTCGGGGGCACAGATACGCAGTATTTT.

This chain joins TRBV9 and TRBJ2-7; 8 positions match TRBD2. CDR3 length: 15 residues. The V segment lost 6 bases and the J segment 4 bases; nucleotides outside the gene matches: 12. Germline CDR1 and CDR2: SGDLS and YYNGEE. The CDR3 DNA reads as TGTGCCAGCAAGGCGGGCGGGGGGCCGCGGTACGAGCAGTACTTC. Its translation: CASKAGGGPRYEQYF.

This clone came up once. The chain links TRBV14 to TRBJ1-2, with 9 bases aligning to TRBD1. Trimming at V came to 0 bases and at J to 1 base, leaving 3 bases not matched to a gene. Germline V gene data show CDR1 as SGHDN and CDR2 as FVKESK. CDR3 length: 16 amino acids. The CDR3 protein is CASSQEGTGNNYGYTF. As DNA, the CDR3 is TGTGCCAGCAGCCAAGAAGGGACAGGGAATAACTATGGCTACACCTTC. The full variable domain, with the rest looked up from reference TRBV14 and TRBJ1-2, is EAGVTQFPSHSVIEKGQTVTLRCDPISGHDNLYWYRRVMGKEIKFLLHFVKESKQDESGMPNNRFLAERTGGTYSTLKVQPAELEDSGVYFCASSQEGTGNNYGYTFGSGTRLTVV.

The chain links TRBV7-8 to TRBJ2-1, with D unresolved. Trimming took 2 bases from V and 14 from J, leaving 16 bases between them. Per the germline V gene, CDR1 is SGHVS and CDR2 is FQNEAQ. The length of the CDR3 is 13 residues. This chain's CDR3 is CASSLRPEDPKFF. The CDR3 DNA reads TGTGCCAGCAGCTTAAGACCCGAGGACCCCAAGTTCTTC. Supplemented by reference TRBV7-8 and TRBJ2-1, the full variable domain reads GAGVSQSPRYKVAKRGQDVALRCDPISGHVSLFWYQQALGQGPEFLTYFQNEAQLDKSGLPSDRFFAERPEGSVSTLKIQRTQQEDSAVYLCASSLRPEDPKFFGPGTRLTVL.

V usage is TRBV5-1 and J usage is TRBJ1-2; possibly TRBD1 for D (5 bases). V was clipped by 4 bases and J by 8 bases, with 15 bases between them. CDR3 length: 13 amino acids. The germline V gene encodes CDR1 SGHRS and CDR2 YFSETQ. CDR3 protein: CASSPLGVKGYTF. CDR3 nucleotide sequence: TGCGCCAGCAGCCCGTTAGGGGTCAAAGGCTACACCTTC.

In its sample, this clone was seen a few times. The chain carries TRBV4-1 and TRBJ2-3; perhaps D is TRBD1 or TRBD2 (5 bases each). The CDR3 runs to 14 residues. The V end was cut by 1 base, the J end by 14 bases, with 19 bases between. Germline lookup yields CDR1 MGHRA and CDR2 YSYEKL. The DNA of the CDR3 is TGCGCCAGCAGCCAAGGGGTGGTGAGGGGTGTTCGGTATTTT. Residues: CASSQGVVRGVRYF.

The chain recombines TRBV3-1 (or the pseudogene TRBV3-2) with TRBJ2-3, with no clear D. Trimming took off 0 bases at V and 3 bases at J, with 7 bases between the two ends. The length of the CDR3 is 14 residues. Germline-derived CDR1 and CDR2 are LGHDT and YNNKEL (reference sequence). Here the CDR3 reads CASSQDRGTDTQYF. CDR3 nucleotides: TGTGCCAGCAGCCAAGACCGTGGGACAGATACGCAGTATTTT.

The J gene is TRBJ2-3, the V gene TRBV7-2, with D possibly being TRBD2 (5 bases). V gave up 1 base and J gave up 2 bases, with 10 bases separating them. Germline V gene sequence: CDR1 SGHTA, CDR2 FQGNSA. The CDR3 runs 15 residues. The CDR3 nucleotides are TGTGCCAGCAGCTTAGTTGCGGGCAACACAGATACGCAGTATTTT. Translating gives CASSLVAGNTDTQYF.

The chain has TRBV5-1 and TRBJ1-1, with D uncertain. Trimming shortened V by 0 bases and J by 0 bases, and 6 bases separated the two germline ends. This CDR3 spans 14 amino acids. The V gene's germline CDR1 is SGHRS and CDR2 YFSETQ. The CDR3 DNA is TGCGCCAGCAGCTTGGAGGGAGTGAACACTGAAGCTTTCTTT. This translates into CASSLEGVNTEAFF.

The rearrangement links TRBV29-1 to TRBJ2-7; D is unclear. The CDR3 contains 11 residues. Deletions cut 4 bases from V and 0 bases from J, with 4 bases between. The germline V gene has CDR1 SQVTM and CDR2 ANQGSEA. The CDR3 spells CSVASSYEQYF. CDR3 in DNA: TGCAGCGTTGCTAGCTCCTACGAGCAGTACTTC.

The rearrangement uses TRBV30 and TRBJ2-2, with TRBD1 identical over 11 bases. CDR1 is GTSNPN, CDR2 SVGIG, per germline (reference sequence). The V and J ends lost 4 bases and 7 bases, in that order; junction bases with no gene match: 8. This CDR3 has 15 residues. CDR3 sequence (DNA): TGTGCCTGGACCCGGGACAGGGGGGTGAACGGGGAGCTGTTTTTT. Translation gives CAWTRDRGVNGELFF.

The J gene is TRBJ2-6, the V gene TRBV2; 7 bases match TRBD1. The CDR3 spans 15 residues. Losses at the gene ends were 5 bases for V and 1 base for J; bases not matched to a gene: 2. In germline, CDR1 is SNHLY, CDR2 FYNNEI. CDR3 sequence: CASSLQGSGANVLTF. The CDR3 coding sequence is TGTGCCAGCAGTCTACAGGGGTCTGGGGCCAACGTCCTGACTTTC.

The chain's CDR3 is CASSRQGAIGQIYEQYF. Written as DNA, the CDR3 is TGCGCCAGCAGTCGACAGGGGGCAATAGGCCAAATCTACGAGCAGTACTTC. The chain carries TRBV5-1 and TRBJ2-7, with 10 nucleotides matching TRBD1. Germline CDR1 SGHRS, CDR2 YFSETQ. The CDR3 has 17 amino acids. V dropped 5 bases and J dropped 3; count of bases not matched to a gene: 14. Looking up the rest from reference TRBV5-1 and TRBJ2-7 gives the full variable domain: KAGVTQTPRYLIKTRGQQVTLSCSPISGHRSVSWYQQTPGQGLQFLFEYFSETQRNKGNFPGRFSGRQFSNSRSEMNVSTLELGDSALYLCASSRQGAIGQIYEQYFGPGTRLTVT.

The chain joins TRBV10-3 to TRBJ1-5, with 7 bases that match TRBD1. J gave up 5 bases and V 3 bases, and 4 bases lay outside the gene matches. The V gene's germline CDR1 is ENHRY and CDR2 SYGVKD. The CDR3 sequence is 14 residues long. The CDR3: CAISEQGGDQPQHF. The CDR3 nucleotides are TGTGCCATCAGTGAACAAGGGGGCGATCAGCCCCAGCATTTT.